The 15 T cell receptor beta chains below come from one sample, sequenced in a study of blood T cell repertoires in COVID-19. The table came from immunoSEQ multiplex PCR; TCRdb's copy has only in-frame clones and leaves some out. The sample consists of about 140,000 clones, about 79% of them appearing once. The sequencing input was peripheral blood. Source of these receptors: a man in his sixties with active or convalescent COVID-19.

The chain is built from TRBV25-1 and TRBJ1-1; 9 bases map to TRBD1. Germline assignment: CDR1 MGHDK and CDR2 SYGVNS. J lost 5 bases, V lost 5 bases, and 3 bases had no gene match. CDR3 length equals 13 residues. The CDR3 DNA sequence: TGTGCCAGCAGTCACGGGACAGGGACTGAAGCTTTCTTT. Its translation is CASSHGTGTEAFF.

The chain recombines TRBV19 with TRBJ1-1; D gene unclear. Trimming cost V 2 bases and J 1 base, with 8 bases left between them. Germline V gene lookup returns CDR1 LNHDA and CDR2 SQIVND (reference sequence). This CDR3 has 14 residues. The CDR3 spells CASSISSGNTEAFF. DNA for the CDR3: TGTGCCAGTAGTATATCGAGTGGGAACACTGAAGCTTTCTTT.

The chain combines TRBV3-1 (or the pseudogene TRBV3-2) with TRBJ2-1; D not certain. This CDR3 has 17 residues. The V end was cut by 2 bases, the J end by 7 bases, with 21 bases between. CDR1 is LGHDT and CDR2 is YNNKEL in the germline V gene (reference sequence). CDR3 nucleotides: TGTGCCAGCAGCCAAAGTGTCCTCGGAGTGTCTACGAATGAGCAGTTCTTC. Its translation: CASSQSVLGVSTNEQFF.

V is TRBV12-3 or TRBV12-4 and J is TRBJ1-4, with D possibly matching TRBD1 (5 bases). This CDR3 has 13 amino acids. Deletions cut 1 base from V and 8 bases from J, with 8 bases between. DNA for the CDR3: TGTGCCAGCAGTTTAGGGGGCAGAGAAAAACTGTTTTTT. Translated: CASSLGGREKLFF.

The J gene is TRBJ2-3, the V gene TRBV9; 9 positions agree with TRBD1. CDR3 length equals 14 residues. CDR1 and CDR2 (germline): SGDLS, YYNGEE. V gave up 3 bases and J gave up 6 bases; unmatched junction bases: 5. In nucleotides, the CDR3 is TGTGCCAGCAGCGGGGGACAGGGCGTGGATACGCAGTATTTT. This gives the protein CASSGGQGVDTQYF.

The rearrangement joins TRBV4-3 to TRBJ2-4; TRBD1 agrees at 8 bases. The germline gives CDR1 LGHNA, CDR2 YSLEER. This CDR3 region has 15 residues. V was pared by 0 bases and J by 5 bases, with 3 bases of the junction left unmatched. CDR3 sequence (DNA): TGCGCCAGCAGCCAAGAATACAGGGGGGAAAACATTCAGTACTTC. Protein: CASSQEYRGENIQYF.

This clone was seen a single time. V gene TRBV5-6 combines with J gene TRBJ2-7, with D possibly TRBD1 on 6 matching bases. Germline V CDR1 and CDR2: SGHDT, YYEEEE. This CDR3 is 14 amino acids long. Between the trimmed V and J ends, which lost 5 bases and 5 bases, there was a span of 17 bases. CDR3 region: CASSFSQGFNEQYF. DNA of the CDR3: TGTGCCAGCAGTTTTAGCCAGGGGTTCAACGAGCAGTACTTC.

The genes are TRBV29-1 and TRBJ1-1; no definite D call. V was clipped by 7 bases and J by 7 bases, with 13 bases between them. Germline assignment: CDR1 SQVTM and CDR2 ANQGSEA. This CDR3 contains 11 residues. This chain's CDR3 is CSGKVRREAFF. The CDR3 nucleotides read TGCAGCGGGAAGGTCAGGCGTGAAGCTTTCTTT.

The chain links TRBV19 to TRBJ1-1; possibly TRBD1 for D (5 bases). CDR3 size: 13 residues. Trimming removed 5 bases at V and 6 bases at J, with 13 bases between. Germline-derived CDR1 and CDR2 are LNHDA and SQIVND (reference sequence). The CDR3 here is CASSLGEVAEAFF. CDR3 nucleotides: TGTGCCAGTAGTCTAGGGGAGGTCGCTGAAGCTTTCTTT.

This CDR3 reads CASSGGQASGYNSPLHF. For the CDR3, the DNA is TGCGCCAGCAGTGGGGGACAGGCCTCGGGGTATAATTCACCCCTCCACTTT. The gene calls are TRBV10-2 and TRBJ1-6; TRBD1 agrees at 8 bases. This CDR3 comprises 17 residues. J gave up 4 bases and V 4 bases, and 9 bases lay outside the gene matches. Per the germline V gene, CDR1 is WSHSY and CDR2 is SAAADI.

In its sample, this clone was seen once. The chain links TRBV27 to TRBJ2-2; no firm D call. Trimming took off 2 bases at V and 0 bases at J, with 10 bases between the two ends. This CDR3 is 16 amino acids long. Germline V gene lookup returns CDR1 MNHEY and CDR2 SMNVEV (reference sequence). CDR3 sequence: CASSLIQFANTGELFF. The DNA for the CDR3 is TGTGCCAGCAGTTTAATCCAGTTCGCGAACACCGGGGAGCTGTTTTTT.

This clone turned up a few times. This chain links TRBV2 with TRBJ1-4; 8 bases match TRBD1. This CDR3 spans 14 amino acids. The trim removed 6 bases at V and 7 bases at J, leaving 7 bases unmatched. CDR1 and CDR2 (germline): SNHLY, FYNNEI. The CDR3, as DNA: TGTGCCAGCAGACGGACAGGGCTAAGTGAAAAACTGTTTTTT. This codes for CASRRTGLSEKLFF.

This rearrangement joins TRBV7-9 to TRBJ1-1; TRBD1 aligns across 7 bases. Germline lookup yields CDR1 SEHNR and CDR2 FQNEAQ (reference sequence). The CDR3 has 15 residues. Unmatched junction bases numbered 11, after V lost 5 bases and J lost 5 bases. For the CDR3, the DNA is TGTGCCAGCAGCCCACAGGGGCAGGCGCGAACTGAAGCTTTCTTT. It specifies CASSPQGQARTEAFF.

This clone appeared once. This sequence joins TRBV19 and TRBJ2-7; D is possibly TRBD2 (6 bases). Germline loops: CDR1 LNHDA, CDR2 SQIVND (reference sequence). This CDR3 has 13 amino acids. The V end was cut by 3 bases, the J end by 1 base, with 7 bases between. The CDR3 DNA reads TGTGCCAGTAGTATCGGGGGTTCCTACGAGCAGTACTTC. Translated, it gives CASSIGGSYEQYF. The whole variable domain, filled in from reference TRBV19 and TRBJ2-7, reads DGGITQSPKYLFRKEGQNVTLSCEQNLNHDAMYWYRQDPGQGLRLIYYSQIVNDFQKGDIAEGYSVSREKKESFPLTVTSAQKNPTAFYLCASSIGGSYEQYFGPGTRLTVT.

The rearrangement uses TRBV5-1 and TRBJ2-1; 7 nucleotides line up with TRBD2. CDR1 and CDR2 from the germline V gene are SGHRS and YFSETQ. With V trimmed by 1 base and J by 4 bases, 5 bases remained unmatched. This CDR3 contains 15 residues. CDR3 sequence reads: CASSLSLADYNEQFF. The CDR3 nucleotides read TGCGCCAGCAGCTTGAGTCTAGCGGATTACAATGAGCAGTTCTTC.